This T cell receptor (beta chain) was documented in a study of CD8+ T cells in alopecia areata. Study-level background: Tofacitinib was taken orally by treated patients, and the dose was 5 to 10 mg twice daily.

The CDR3 extends over 17 amino acids. With V trimmed by 4 bases and J by 0 bases, 4 bases remained unmatched. CDR1 SGHDN and CDR2 FVKESK come from the germline V gene. With regard to this clone: The antigen remains unidentified.

Following extraction, RNA underwent reverse transcription to cDNA, which served as the sequencing template. TCRdb's table, derived via immunoSEQ multiplex PCR, lists solely in-frame clones and lacks some. The sample includes 150,000 or so clones, around 87% seen only once; the top ten take roughly 16%. Peripheral blood and lesional scalp punch biopsies came from alopecia areata patients. Study results and caveats: More clonal than normal scalp was lesional scalp, particularly alopecia totalis/universalis. TCR sharing was clearer in mice than between patients, perhaps partly owing to patient HLA diversity.

This chain joins TRBV14 and TRBJ2-6, with 9 bases that match TRBD1. This TCR was recovered from a human donor with alopecia areata. Sequencing used CD8+ T cells sorted from blood, obtained at week 0. In DNA form, the CDR3 reads TGTGCCAGCAGCCCTGGGACAGGGAACTCTGGGGCCAACGTCCTGACTTTC. Its translation: CASSPGTGNSGANVLTF.